This T cell receptor (beta chain) was identified in a study of Graves' ophthalmopathy and Graves' hyperthyroidism. Broader study findings: Most expanded clonotypes from thyroid (those above 0.001 frequency) were also found in blood.

TCR beta CDR3 regions were amplified from RNA transcripts. The authors performed first-round RT-PCR with HTBI primers and then a second-round multiplex PCR. Each CDR3 protein gets one entry after TCRdb re-called the multiplex PCR reads with MiXCR. The sample records approximately 410,000 distinct CDR3 sequences, 15% to 19% being singletons. Aged 18 to 65, the patients with hyperthyroidism had under 2 months' duration and were newly diagnosed. Germline V gene lookup returns CDR1 MNHNS and CDR2 SASEGT. The CDR3 has 14 amino acids. V was shortened by 2 bases and J by 1 base, with 8 bases between the two germline ends. Note on this clonotype: What it binds is not known.

This TCR was sampled from a woman aged 18-29 years with stable Graves' hyperthyroidism. The sample was peripheral blood. This chain uses TRBV6-1 with TRBJ1-1; maybe TRBD1 (5 bases). CDR3 residues: CASSELGGNTEAFF. DNA of the CDR3: TGTGCCAGCAGTGAATTGGGGGGGAACACTGAAGCTTTCTTT.